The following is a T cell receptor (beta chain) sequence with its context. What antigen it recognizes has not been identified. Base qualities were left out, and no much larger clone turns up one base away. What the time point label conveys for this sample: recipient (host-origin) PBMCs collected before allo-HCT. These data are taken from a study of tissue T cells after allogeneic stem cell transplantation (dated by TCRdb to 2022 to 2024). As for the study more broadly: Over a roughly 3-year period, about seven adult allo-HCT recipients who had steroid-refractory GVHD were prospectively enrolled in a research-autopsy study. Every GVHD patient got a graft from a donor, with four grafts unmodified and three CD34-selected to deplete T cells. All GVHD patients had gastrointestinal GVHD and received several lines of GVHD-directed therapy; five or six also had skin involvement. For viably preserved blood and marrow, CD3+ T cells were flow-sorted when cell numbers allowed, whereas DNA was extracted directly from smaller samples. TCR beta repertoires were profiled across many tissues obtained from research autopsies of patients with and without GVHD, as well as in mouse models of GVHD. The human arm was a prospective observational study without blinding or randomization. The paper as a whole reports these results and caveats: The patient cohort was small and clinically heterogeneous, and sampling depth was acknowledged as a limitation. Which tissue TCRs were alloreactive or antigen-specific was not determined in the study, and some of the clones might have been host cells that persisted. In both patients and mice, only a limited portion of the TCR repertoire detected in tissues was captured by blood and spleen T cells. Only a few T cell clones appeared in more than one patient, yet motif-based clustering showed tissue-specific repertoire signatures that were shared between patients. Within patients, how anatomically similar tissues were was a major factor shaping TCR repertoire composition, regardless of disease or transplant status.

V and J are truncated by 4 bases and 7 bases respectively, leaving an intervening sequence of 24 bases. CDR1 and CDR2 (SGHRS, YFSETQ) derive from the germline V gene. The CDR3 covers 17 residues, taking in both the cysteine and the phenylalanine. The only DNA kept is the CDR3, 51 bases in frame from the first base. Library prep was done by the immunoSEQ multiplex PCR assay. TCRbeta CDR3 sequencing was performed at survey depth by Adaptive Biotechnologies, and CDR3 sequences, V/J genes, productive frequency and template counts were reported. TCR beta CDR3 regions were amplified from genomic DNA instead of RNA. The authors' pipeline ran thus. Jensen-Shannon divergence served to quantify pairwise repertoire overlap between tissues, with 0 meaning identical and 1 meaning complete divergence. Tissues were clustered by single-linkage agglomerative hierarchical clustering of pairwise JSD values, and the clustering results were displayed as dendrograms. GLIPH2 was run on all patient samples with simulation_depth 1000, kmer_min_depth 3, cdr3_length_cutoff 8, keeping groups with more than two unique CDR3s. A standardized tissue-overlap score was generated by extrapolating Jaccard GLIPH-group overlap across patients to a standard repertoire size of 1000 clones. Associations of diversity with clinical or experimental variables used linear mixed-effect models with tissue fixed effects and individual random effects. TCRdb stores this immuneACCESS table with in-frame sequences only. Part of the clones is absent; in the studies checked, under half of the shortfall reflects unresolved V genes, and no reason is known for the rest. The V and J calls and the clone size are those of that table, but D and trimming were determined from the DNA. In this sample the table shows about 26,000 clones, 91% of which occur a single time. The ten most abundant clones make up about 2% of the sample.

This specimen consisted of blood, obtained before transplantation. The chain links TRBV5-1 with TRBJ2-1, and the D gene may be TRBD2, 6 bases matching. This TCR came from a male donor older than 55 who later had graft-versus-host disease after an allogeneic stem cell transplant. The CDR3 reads CASSRGGSLSSSNEQFF. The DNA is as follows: TGCGCCAGCAGCCGCGGAGGGTCTCTATCGAGCTCTAATGAGCAGTTCTTC.